The sequence of this T cell receptor (beta chain) was determined in a study of blood T cell repertoires in COVID-19. Across the study: COVID-19 samples from acute and convalescent phases originated in the United States, Italy and Spain.

CDR3 size: 15 residues. Germline CDR1 and CDR2: SGHTA and FQGNSA. Only in-frame clones appear in the TCRdb table, and some are missing; sequencing was by immunoSEQ multiplex PCR. The repertoire consists of 200,000 or so clones, with about 87% occurring once and the leading ten covering over 1.5%. Of note for this clone: A read error may produce the germline difference seen at one junction end.

Sequenced: peripheral blood. The receptor was isolated from a man in his 70s with acute or convalescent COVID-19. The genes are TRBV7-2 and TRBJ2-1; TRBD1 agrees at 7 bases. The chain's CDR3 is CASSLEGASHNEQFF. The DNA of the CDR3 is TGTGCCAGCAGCTTAGAGGGGGCCTCCCACAATGAGCAGTTCTTC.